Sequencing of this TCR gamma chain was carried out in a study of intestinal T cells in coeliac disease (dated by TCRdb to the early 2020s). Study-wide context: Coeliac patients were much younger than controls, with mean ages of about 15 versus 50 years in the TRG cohort. In the TCR-delta (TRD) cohort, there were duodenal biopsies from approximately eleven coeliac disease patients and approximately eleven non-coeliac controls. Duodenal biopsies from a few dozen coeliac disease patients and about 20 non-coeliac controls made up a second, larger TCR-gamma (TRG) cohort. The paper's findings and limits, for the study overall: There was no way to tell repeated CDR3 amino acid sequences apart from PCR duplicates. All 20 or so biopsies in training were correctly classified by TRD kmer-based clustering, and a leave-one-out accuracy of about 91% was reported. FFPE-derived DNA was found to be relatively degraded, and loss of a proportion of TCR sequences in each sample was likely caused by this degradation. The coeliac group and the control group were significantly different in age, but an analysis split by age did not give significant classification. Clustering based on TRG put 51 of 54 biopsies (94.4%) in the right class, and the reported leave-one-out accuracy was about 90%.

This clone is assessed as large (0.1 to 1%). The antigen this receptor binds is unknown. One base away there is no much larger clone; base qualities are not given. The CDR3, from cysteine to phenylalanine, totals 14 residues. Left in the record is the CDR3 DNA by itself, 42 bases read in frame from the first base. In the germline V gene, CDR1 corresponds to VENAVY and CDR2 to YDSYNSRV. Trimming leaves V shorter by 2 bases and J shorter by 3 bases, with the junction holding 7 bases beyond the gene matches. For each case, genomic DNA was isolated from ten 5-um FFPE scrolls with the QIAamp DNA FFPE tissue kit. Fully anonymised formalin-fixed paraffin-embedded duodenal biopsies surplus to diagnostic needs were used to test TCR repertoire-based classification of coeliac disease. To prepare the library, multiplex PCR was applied. This sample was sequenced with an Ion Torrent PGM. The LymphoTrack kit, which has primers carrying Illumina adapters, was used to amplify TRG repertoires from approximately 0.2 ug of biopsy DNA. TRG amplicons were purified using AMPure XP beads, were quantified on a 2100 Bioanalyzer, and were pooled equimolarly. TRG libraries were sequenced on an Ion PGM instrument. Concerning the study's data processing: FastX removed reads in which more than 10% of nucleotides fell below the per-patient third-quartile quality score. IMGT/HighV-QUEST was used to align reads in order to assign V, D and J genes, locate CDR3 regions and judge functionality. Sequences were converted to amino acids, and every sequence predicted to be non-functional was removed. CDR3s were broken into kmers both with and without positional annotation, kmer frequencies were analysed by PCA, and samples were clustered using each of the 1023 combinations of PCs 1-10. Classification was validated by leave-one-out cross-validation, re-optimising parameters on the remaining samples each time. Shannon diversity was calculated with the vegan R package from repeated random subsamples, each the size of the lowest read count. The public reads were reprocessed by TCRdb using CATT, and rows of matching DNA were later combined. The V and J calls and clone size are TCRdb's, not the authors'. Here the sample has 350 to 400 gamma-chain clones; 52% occur a single time. Around 26% of the sample goes to the ten largest clones.

The receptor's source is a human donor with celiac disease. Sequencing was carried out using a duodenal biopsy. The chain is assembled from TRGV8 and TRGJ1 or TRGJ2. The CDR3 in this case is CATWDIRSYYKKLF. The DNA is TGTGCCACCTGGGATATCCGATCTTATTATAAGAAACTCTTT.